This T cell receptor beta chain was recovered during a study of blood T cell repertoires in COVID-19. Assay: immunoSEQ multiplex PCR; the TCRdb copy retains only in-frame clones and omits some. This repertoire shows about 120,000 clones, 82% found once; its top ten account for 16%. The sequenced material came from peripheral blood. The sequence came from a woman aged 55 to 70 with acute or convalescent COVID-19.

The CDR3 bases are TGTGCCAGCAGCTTGCCGGGGAGAGGTTCACCCCTCCACTTT. Protein product: CASSLPGRGSPLHF. J is TRBJ1-6 and V is TRBV5-4; D gene ambiguous. Trimming took 1 base from V and 9 from J, leaving 11 bases between them. This CDR3 has 14 residues. Germline lookup yields CDR1 SGHNT and CDR2 YYREEE (reference sequence).